Listed below are T cell receptor beta chains from one sample, sequenced in a study of cytomegalovirus exposure and HLA in healthy donors. This table comes from immunoSEQ multiplex PCR, and its TCRdb copy is limited to in-frame clones, with some not included. The sample lists 95,000 to 150,000 clones, approximately 80% occurring once. The sequenced sample consisted of PBMCs. The receptors derive from a middle-aged woman in good health and CMV-seropositive. Both conserved end residues are part of each CDR3. D genes are given only for firm matches. Expanded clones get a size class; other rows say once, few or many, or leave the size out.

j_gene,abundance,d_gene,v_gene,CDR3aa,CDR3nt
TRBJ1-5,NA,NA,TRBV28,CASTPDRTRPQHF,TGTGCCAGCACCCCCGACAGGACGCGGCCCCAGCATTTT
TRBJ1-2,NA,NA,TRBV30,CAWTPTGNYGYTF,TGTGCCTGGACCCCGACGGGGAACTATGGCTACACCTTC
TRBJ1-1,once,TRBD1,TRBV28,CASNHRDRGYFEAFF,TGTGCCAGCAACCATCGGGACAGGGGGTATTTTGAAGCTTTCTTT
TRBJ2-1,once,TRBD2,TRBV28,CASSPLAGVSNEQFF,TGTGCCAGCAGTCCTCTAGCGGGAGTAAGTAATGAGCAGTTCTTC
TRBJ2-7,NA,NA,TRBV6-5,CASRPRRDTVYEQYF,TGTGCCAGCAGACCCCGCCGGGACACCGTCTACGAGCAGTACTTC
TRBJ2-2,NA,NA,TRBV30,CAWGTNTGELFF,TGTGCCTGGGGGACTAACACCGGGGAGCTGTTTTTT
TRBJ2-7,NA,NA,TRBV19,CASSAVGRNGYEQYF,TGTGCCAGTAGCGCCGTTGGGAGAAATGGGTACGAGCAGTACTTC
TRBJ2-7,NA,TRBD1,TRBV25-1,CASSESGQGSYEQYF,TGTGCCAGCAGTGAATCGGGACAGGGTTCCTACGAGCAGTACTTC
TRBJ2-2,NA,TRBD2,TRBV28,CASSLGLAGGPGGELFF,TGTGCCAGCAGTTTGGGACTAGCGGGAGGGCCCGGTGGGGAGCTGTTTTTT
TRBJ1-2,once,TRBD1,TRBV27,CASSSQDRAGGYTF,TGTGCCAGCAGTTCCCAAGACAGGGCAGGTGGCTACACCTTC
TRBJ1-2,few,NA,TRBV5-1,CASSSGGGIGDGYTF,TGCGCCAGCAGCTCCGGCGGGGGAATCGGGGATGGCTACACCTTC
TRBJ1-2,NA,NA,TRBV5-1,CASSLDTRYGYTF,TGCGCCAGCAGCTTGGACACCCGCTATGGCTACACCTTC
TRBJ1-5,NA,NA,TRBV7-3,CASRRREAAGQPQHF,TGTGCCAGCAGGCGCCGGGAGGCAGCCGGGCAGCCCCAGCATTTT
TRBJ1-5,NA,NA,TRBV28,CASSYRAGFSNQPQHF,TGTGCCAGCAGTTACAGGGCCGGATTTAGCAATCAGCCCCAGCATTTT
TRBJ2-3,few,NA,TRBV7-3,CASSLNSRGAGADTQYF,TGTGCCAGCAGCTTAAATAGTCGAGGGGCAGGGGCAGATACGCAGTATTTT
TRBJ2-3,NA,TRBD2,TRBV7-9,CASSWGGTDTQYF,TGTGCCAGCAGCTGGGGGGGAACAGATACGCAGTATTTT
TRBJ2-1,NA,TRBD2,TRBV5-4,CASSFPSGRYNEQFF,TGTGCCAGCAGCTTCCCGAGCGGGAGGTACAATGAGCAGTTCTTC
TRBJ2-1,few,NA,TRBV7-9,CSSSPLGKRSSYNEQFF,TGTTCCAGCAGCCCCCTCGGGAAGCGGAGCTCCTACAATGAGCAGTTCTTC
TRBJ2-7,NA,TRBD2,TRBV11-2,CASSFFLAGTYEQYF,TGTGCCAGCAGCTTTTTTCTAGCGGGGACCTACGAGCAGTACTTC
TRBJ1-2,NA,TRBD1,TRBV11-2,CASSFSQGGGYTF,TGTGCCAGCAGCTTTTCGCAGGGGGGTGGCTACACCTTC
TRBJ1-5,few,TRBD1,TRBV7-9,CASSPTGGSQPQHF,TGTGCCAGCAGCCCGACAGGGGGGTCCCAGCCCCAGCATTTT
TRBJ2-5,NA,NA,TRBV5-1,CASSRGGAGFQETQYF,TGCGCCAGCAGCCGCGGCGGGGCGGGATTCCAAGAGACCCAGTACTTC
TRBJ1-3,NA,NA,TRBV7-9,CASSFGQSGNTIYF,TGTGCCAGCAGCTTCGGTCAATCTGGAAACACCATATATTTT
TRBJ1-1,few,NA,TRBV7-8,CASSLVSSGDTEAFF,TGTGCCAGCAGCTTAGTAAGCTCAGGGGACACTGAAGCTTTCTTT
TRBJ1-3,NA,NA,TRBV5-1,CASSLGGSGNTIYF,TGCGCCAGCAGCCTGGGCGGGTCGGGAAACACCATATATTTT
TRBJ2-1,NA,NA,TRBV30,CAWSVRRRRGNEQFF,TGTGCCTGGAGTGTACGTAGGAGGAGGGGCAATGAGCAGTTCTTC
TRBJ1-5,NA,TRBD1,TRBV28,CASTLGQVNQPQHF,TGTGCCAGCACCCTGGGACAGGTCAATCAGCCCCAGCATTTT
TRBJ1-4,NA,NA,TRBV1,CTSSPLGVEGRTNEKLFF,TGCACCAGCAGCCCCCTGGGGGTGGAGGGGCGGACGAATGAAAAACTGTTTTTT
TRBJ1-1,once,NA,TRBV6-4,CASSETVNTEAFF,TGTGCCAGCAGTGAAACGGTGAACACTGAAGCTTTCTTT
TRBJ1-5,NA,NA,TRBV2,CASSDRGTAQPQHF,TGTGCCAGCAGTGATCGGGGAACTGCTCAGCCCCAGCATTTT
TRBJ1-4,NA,TRBD1,TRBV10-1,CASSEGTGEREKLFF,TGCGCCAGCAGCGAGGGGACAGGGGAGAGAGAAAAACTGTTTTTT
TRBJ2-1,NA,TRBD1,TRBV29-1,CSVDPPSGGTYNEQFF,TGCAGCGTTGATCCCCCCTCAGGGGGAACCTACAATGAGCAGTTCTTC
TRBJ2-7,NA,TRBD2,TRBV5-1,CASSPLAGSDEQYF,TGCGCCAGCAGCCCACTAGCGGGAAGCGACGAGCAGTACTTC
TRBJ2-3,once,TRBD2,TRBV19,CASSREGSDTQYF,TGTGCCAGTAGTAGGGAGGGTTCAGATACGCAGTATTTT
TRBJ2-7,many,NA,TRBV6-6,CASSYSSGRGTGEQYF,TGTGCCAGCAGTTACTCGAGCGGGCGCGGAACCGGCGAGCAGTACTTC
TRBJ2-3,NA,TRBD2,TRBV28,CASSLSGSGGGPTDTQYF,TGTGCCAGCAGTTTATCCGGTAGCGGGGGGGGGCCCACAGATACGCAGTATTTT
TRBJ1-2,NA,NA,TRBV7-9,CASSLGRAGPRGGYTF,TGTGCCAGCAGCTTAGGACGGGCAGGGCCAAGGGGTGGCTACACCTTC
TRBJ2-1,NA,TRBD2,TRBV19,CASSLGSREGGEQFF,TGTGCCAGTAGCCTTGGGAGCCGGGAGGGAGGTGAGCAGTTCTTC
TRBJ2-1,NA,NA,TRBV10-3,CATRDKANNEQFF,TGTGCCACCAGGGACAAGGCTAACAATGAGCAGTTCTTC
TRBJ2-7,NA,NA,TRBV6-6,CASTPQREQYF,TGTGCCAGCACACCCCAGAGGGAGCAGTACTTC
TRBJ2-1,NA,TRBD2,TRBV7-9,CASSLGLERGGEQFF,TGTGCCAGCAGCCTCGGACTAGAGAGAGGTGGTGAGCAGTTCTTC
TRBJ1-3,NA,NA,TRBV4-2,CASSQDRGSGNTIYF,TGTGCCAGCAGCCAAGATCGCGGCTCTGGAAACACCATATATTTT
TRBJ1-5,NA,NA,TRBV6-1,CASSRDIVPQPQHF,TGTGCCAGCAGTCGGGACATTGTTCCTCAGCCCCAGCATTTT
TRBJ2-7,NA,TRBD1,TRBV2,CASSRQGGYEQYF,TGTGCCAGCAGTAGACAGGGGGGGTACGAGCAGTACTTC
TRBJ2-7,NA,TRBD1,TRBV11-2,CASSLERDRVYEQYF,TGTGCCAGCAGCTTAGAACGGGACAGGGTCTACGAGCAGTACTTC
TRBJ1-5,NA,TRBD1,TRBV10-3,CAISAGQGNPQHF,TGTGCCATCAGTGCGGGACAGGGGAATCCCCAGCATTTT
TRBJ2-5,NA,TRBD2,TRBV5-4,CASRKREGETQYF,TGTGCCAGCAGGAAGCGGGAGGGGGAGACCCAGTACTTC
TRBJ2-1,NA,TRBD2,TRBV9,CASSVDSGRYNEQFF,TGTGCCAGCAGCGTAGATAGCGGGAGGTACAATGAGCAGTTCTTC
TRBJ1-1,NA,TRBD1,TRBV5-6,CASSFSSQGRPEAFF,TGTGCCAGCAGCTTCAGTTCACAGGGGAGACCTGAAGCTTTCTTT
TRBJ1-1,NA,NA,TRBV27,CASSLLRGTEAFF,TGTGCCAGCAGTTTATTACGGGGAACTGAAGCTTTCTTT
TRBJ2-1,once,TRBD2,TRBV29-1,CSGRTSVYNEQFF,TGCAGCGGACGGACTAGCGTATACAATGAGCAGTTCTTC